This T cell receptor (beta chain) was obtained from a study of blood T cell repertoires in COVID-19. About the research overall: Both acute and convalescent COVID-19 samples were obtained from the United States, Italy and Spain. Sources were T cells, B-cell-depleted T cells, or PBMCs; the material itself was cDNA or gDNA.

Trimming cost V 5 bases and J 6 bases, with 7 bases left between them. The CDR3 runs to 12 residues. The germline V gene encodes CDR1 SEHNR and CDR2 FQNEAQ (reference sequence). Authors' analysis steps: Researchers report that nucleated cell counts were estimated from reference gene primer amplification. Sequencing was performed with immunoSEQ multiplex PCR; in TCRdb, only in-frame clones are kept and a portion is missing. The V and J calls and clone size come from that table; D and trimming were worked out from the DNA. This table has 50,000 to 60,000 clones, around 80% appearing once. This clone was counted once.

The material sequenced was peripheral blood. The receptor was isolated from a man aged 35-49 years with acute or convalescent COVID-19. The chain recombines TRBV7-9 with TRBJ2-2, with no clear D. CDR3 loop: CASSPYAGELFF. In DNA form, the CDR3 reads TGTGCCAGCAGCCCCTATGCCGGGGAGCTGTTTTTT.